The rows below give T cell receptor beta chains drawn from one sample of a study of CD8 T cells in Susac syndrome. TCRdb ran MiXCR on the immunoSEQ multiplex PCR reads and lists one entry per CDR3 protein. The data show approximately 110,000 distinct CDR3 sequences, more than 85% seen once. Source material: CD8+ T cells from PBMCs. The origin of the receptors is a human donor with multiple sclerosis. CDR3s include the opening cysteine and the closing phenylalanine or tryptophan. The D gene is left open where the match is weak. Clone size appears in some rows only: once, few, many, or a class for an expanded clone.

D: NA
V: TRBV5-1
J: TRBJ1-2
size: once
DNA: TGCGCCAGCAGCTTGGCCTGGGGCAGTAACTATGGCTACACCTTC
CDR3: CASSLAWGSNYGYTF

D: TRBD2
V: TRBV7-8
J: TRBJ2-5
size: NA
DNA: TGTGCCAGCAGCTTAGTTTGGCTAGCGGGAGAGACCCAGTACTTC
CDR3: CASSLVWLAGETQYF

D: TRBD2
V: TRBV13
J: TRBJ2-2
size: NA
DNA: TGTGCCAGCAGCCTGGGGCTAGCGGGGACGAACACCGGGGAGCTGTTTTTT
CDR3: CASSLGLAGTNTGELFF

D: NA
V: TRBV5-4
J: TRBJ1-2
size: NA
DNA: TGTGCCAGCAGCTGGGGGGCTGGTCAGAGGGCTTGGGGCTACACCTTC
CDR3: CASSWGAGQRAWGYTF

D: NA
V: TRBV2
J: TRBJ2-3
size: NA
DNA: TGTGCCAGCAGAATCGACGGAGACCGCACAGATACGCAGTATTTT
CDR3: CASRIDGDRTDTQYF

D: NA
V: TRBV27
J: TRBJ2-7
size: NA
DNA: TGTGCCAGCAGTTTATTTCCCCGGACGGTTGGCGAGCAGTACTTC
CDR3: CASSLFPRTVGEQYF

D: TRBD1
V: TRBV7-6
J: TRBJ2-1
size: NA
DNA: TGTGCCAGCAGCTTAGTACGAGGGGGCACTTACAATGAGCAGTTCTTC
CDR3: CASSLVRGGTYNEQFF

D: NA
V: TRBV4-2
J: TRBJ2-1
size: NA
DNA: TGTGCCAGCAGCCAAGCTAGGGGTAAGAATGAGCAGTTCTTC
CDR3: CASSQARGKNEQFF

D: NA
V: TRBV7-9
J: TRBJ2-1
size: NA
DNA: TGTGCCAGCAGCTTAGTCAGGAACAATGAGCAGTTCTTC
CDR3: CASSLVRNNEQFF

D: NA
V: TRBV5-1
J: TRBJ2-7
size: NA
DNA: TGCGCCAGCAGCTTGGGGGGGACAACCTACGAGCAGTACTTC
CDR3: CASSLGGTTYEQYF

D: TRBD1
V: TRBV4-1
J: TRBJ2-2
size: NA
DNA: TGCGCCAGCAGAGGGACAGGAGGAGTCACCGGGGAGCTGTTTTTT
CDR3: CASRGTGGVTGELFF

D: NA
V: TRBV7-9
J: TRBJ2-7
size: NA
DNA: TGTGCCAGCAGCTCCACATCCTACGAGCAGTACTTC
CDR3: CASSSTSYEQYF

D: NA
V: TRBV12-3/TRBV12-4
J: TRBJ1-1
size: NA
DNA: TGTGCCAGCAGTTTATGGGGGGTTTCGGCGGGTACTGAAGCTTTCTTT
CDR3: CASSLWGVSAGTEAFF

D: TRBD1
V: TRBV27
J: TRBJ1-6
size: NA
DNA: TGTGCCAGCAGTCGTGGGACAGGGGGTGGTTCACCCCTCCACTTT
CDR3: CASSRGTGGGSPLHF